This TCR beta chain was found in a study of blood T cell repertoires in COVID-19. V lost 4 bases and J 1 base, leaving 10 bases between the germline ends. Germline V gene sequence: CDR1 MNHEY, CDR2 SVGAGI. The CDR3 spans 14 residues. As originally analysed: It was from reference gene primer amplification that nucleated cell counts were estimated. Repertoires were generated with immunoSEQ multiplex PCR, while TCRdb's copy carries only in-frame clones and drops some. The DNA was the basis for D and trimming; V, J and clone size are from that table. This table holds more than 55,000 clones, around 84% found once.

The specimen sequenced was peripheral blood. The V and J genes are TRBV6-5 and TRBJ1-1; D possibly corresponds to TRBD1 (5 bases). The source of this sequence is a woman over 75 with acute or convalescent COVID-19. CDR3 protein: CASSSEGRNTEAFF. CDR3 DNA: TGTGCCAGCAGTTCGGAGGGGAGGAACACTGAAGCTTTCTTT.